The 31 T cell receptor beta chains below all came from one sample that was sequenced in a study of blood T cell repertoires in COVID-19. Sequencing was performed with immunoSEQ multiplex PCR; in TCRdb, only in-frame clones are kept and a portion is missing. Of some 120,000 clones listed, roughly four fifths are singletons. The source material was PBMCs or T cells enriched from blood (not recorded which). The receptor set was obtained from a young man who had recovered from COVID-19.

The rearrangement links TRBV19 to TRBJ2-1, with D possibly TRBD2 on 6 matching bases. CDR1 and CDR2 from the germline V gene are LNHDA and SQIVND (reference sequence). CDR3 length: 14 residues. The ends were cut back, 4 bases at V and 6 bases at J, with 13 bases in the middle. This CDR3 is CASSNRGNFNEQFF. CDR3 DNA sequence: TGTGCCAGTAGTAATCGGGGGAATTTCAATGAGCAGTTCTTC.

A single count supports this clone. The chain couples TRBV5-1 to TRBJ2-2; TRBD2 aligns across 8 bases. The CDR3 has 14 amino acids. From germline, CDR1 is SGHRS and CDR2 YFSETQ. J was trimmed by 7 bases and V by 4 bases; bases with no gene match: 6. CDR3 in DNA: TGCGCCAGCAGCCCGGACCGGGAGGGCGGGGAGCTGTTTTTT. Its protein is CASSPDREGGELFF.

For the CDR3, the DNA is TGTGCCACCAGCACCCGTGGGGGGGCTCTGAGTGGCTACACCTTC. Residues: CATSTRGGALSGYTF. The chain combines TRBV15 with TRBJ1-2, with D possibly being TRBD1 (6 bases). The ends were cut back, 4 bases at V and 7 bases at J, with 19 bases in the middle. Germline lookup yields CDR1 LNHNV and CDR2 YYDKDF (reference sequence). This CDR3 comprises 15 residues.

CDR3 in DNA: TGTGCCAGCAGTCGGGGACAGGGGGCTAACTATGGCTACACCTTC. Residues: CASSRGQGANYGYTF. V usage is TRBV2 and J usage is TRBJ1-2; 11 nucleotides line up with TRBD1. Losses at the gene ends were 5 bases for V and 0 bases for J; bases not matched to a gene: 2. CDR1 and CDR2 from the germline V gene are SNHLY and FYNNEI. The CDR3 covers 15 residues.

The chain recombines TRBV28 with TRBJ2-7, with TRBD1 identical over 7 bases. The J segment lost 3 bases and the V segment lost 5 bases, leaving 13 bases of the junction unmatched. This CDR3 is 16 amino acids long. Germline V gene sequence: CDR1 MDHEN, CDR2 SYDVKM. The chain's CDR3 is CASSNYLRTGDYEQYF. The CDR3, as DNA: TGTGCCAGCAGTAACTACCTAAGGACAGGAGACTACGAGCAGTACTTC.

This clone was seen a few times. This chain uses TRBV2 with TRBJ2-3, with D possibly TRBD1 on 8 matching bases. CDR1 and CDR2 from the germline V gene are SNHLY and FYNNEI. Trimming pared 7 bases from V and 4 bases from J, leaving 21 bases between. This CDR3 has 16 amino acids. The CDR3 protein is CASTDRGGRGADTQYF. CDR3 bases: TGTGCCAGCACCGACAGGGGCGGGAGAGGCGCAGATACGCAGTATTTT.

This chain connects TRBV6-1 to TRBJ2-5; D is uncertain. The CDR3 length is 14 residues. The V gene's germline CDR1 is MNHNS and CDR2 SASEGT. The V end was cut by 6 bases, the J end by 3 bases, with 14 bases between. The CDR3 bases are TGTGCCAGCAGCTTCCCTCGAGGCGAAGAGACCCAGTACTTC. Protein: CASSFPRGEETQYF.

The rearrangement joins TRBV7-9 to TRBJ2-3; maybe TRBD2 (6 bases). V was clipped by 8 bases and J by 4 bases, with 13 bases between them. Germline V gives CDR1 SEHNR, CDR2 FQNEAQ (reference sequence). This CDR3 region has 13 residues. The CDR3 DNA sequence: TGTGCCAGCTTCTGGGAGGAGGCAGATACGCAGTATTTT. It translates to CASFWEEADTQYF.

V and J are TRBV30 and TRBJ2-7, with 10 positions matching TRBD2. Germline trimming cut 1 base from V and 5 bases from J; bases unmatched to any gene: 5. This CDR3 has 14 amino acids. CDR1 GTSNPN and CDR2 SVGIG come from the germline V gene (reference sequence). For the CDR3, the DNA is TGTGCCTGGAGTGGAGGACTAGCGGCCCACGAGCAGTACTTC. Protein sequence: CAWSGGLAAHEQYF. The variable domain in full, completed from reference TRBV30 and TRBJ2-7, reads SQTIHQWPATLVQPVGSPLSLECTVEGTSNPNLYWYRQAAGRGLQLLFYSVGIGQISSEVPQNLSASRPQDRQFILSSKKLLLSDSGFYLCAWSGGLAAHEQYFGPGTRLTVT.

The J gene is TRBJ2-5, the V gene TRBV28; TRBD1 might be the D (5 bases). The V and J ends lost 2 bases and 1 base respectively, with 8 bases between them. The germline V gene has CDR1 MDHEN and CDR2 SYDVKM. The CDR3 loop spans 14 amino acids. The CDR3 sequence is CASSLDQGQETQYF. The CDR3 DNA reads TGTGCCAGCAGTTTAGACCAGGGCCAAGAGACCCAGTACTTC.

This clone was counted once. As DNA, the CDR3 is TGTGCCACCAGCAGAGGATTTCCCGGGACAGTAAACATTCAGTACTTC. Amino acid sequence: CATSRGFPGTVNIQYF. The rearrangement links TRBV15 to TRBJ2-4; 7 nucleotides match TRBD1. V shed 1 base, J shed 6 bases, and the junction held 9 bases outside the gene matches. This CDR3 contains 16 residues. Germline CDR1 LNHNV, CDR2 YYDKDF (reference sequence).

In its sample, this clone was seen a few times. The chain combines TRBV11-1 with TRBJ2-3, with no clear D. The V gene lost 5 bases and the J gene lost 0 bases, with 6 bases spanning the gap. The CDR3 has 13 residues. The germline V gene encodes CDR1 SGHAT and CDR2 FQDESV (reference sequence). The CDR3, as DNA: TGTGCCAGCAGCCAACACAGCACAGATACGCAGTATTTT. It yields the protein CASSQHSTDTQYF. Full variable domain (remainder filled in from reference TRBV11-1 and TRBJ2-3): EAEVAQSPRYKITEKSQAVAFWCDPISGHATLYWYRQILGQGPELLVQFQDESVVDDSQLPKDRFSAERLKGVDSTLKIQPAELGDSAMYLCASSQHSTDTQYFGPGTRLTVL.

V gene TRBV14 combines with J gene TRBJ1-4; no definite D call. CDR1 is SGHDN and CDR2 is FVKESK in the germline V gene. Trimming took 1 base from V and 3 from J, leaving 21 bases between them. This CDR3 is 19 amino acids long. The CDR3 is CASSQGSRARARSNEKLFF. In DNA, the CDR3 is TGTGCCAGCAGCCAAGGGAGTCGTGCGCGGGCGAGATCTAATGAAAAACTGTTTTTT. The full variable domain, with the rest looked up from reference TRBV14 and TRBJ1-4, is EAGVTQFPSHSVIEKGQTVTLRCDPISGHDNLYWYRRVMGKEIKFLLHFVKESKQDESGMPNNRFLAERTGGTYSTLKVQPAELEDSGVYFCASSQGSRARARSNEKLFFGSGTQLSVL.

The chain links TRBV12-5 to TRBJ1-2, with a possible D match to TRBD1 (5 bases). The ends were cut back, 9 bases at V and 5 bases at J, with 16 bases in the middle. Per germline, CDR1 LGHNT and CDR2 FRNRAP. This CDR3 has 13 amino acids. Here the CDR3 DNA reads TGTGCTAGCCGGAGGGACGGAACTTATGGCTACACCTTC. This sequence encodes CASRRDGTYGYTF.

This chain links TRBV29-1 with TRBJ2-1, with TRBD1 matching 7 bases. This CDR3 contains 14 residues. V was clipped by 6 bases and J by 5 bases; unmatched bases: 10. The germline gives CDR1 SQVTM, CDR2 ANQGSEA. For the CDR3, the DNA is TGCAGCGTGGAGACAGGGCAACTTCACAATGAGCAGTTCTTC. As protein: CSVETGQLHNEQFF.

This clone is a singleton in its sample. V usage is TRBV13 and J usage is TRBJ1-6, with a weak D call TRBD1 (5 bases). The CDR3 runs 16 residues. CDR1 PRHDT and CDR2 FYEKMQ come from the germline V gene (reference sequence). V was shortened by 5 bases and J by 0 bases, with 11 bases between the two germline ends. CDR3 in DNA: TGTGCCAGCAGCCGCGGGGGTAGCTCCTATAATTCACCCCTCCACTTT. Residues: CASSRGGSSYNSPLHF.

The V gene is TRBV11-3, the J gene TRBJ2-5, with TRBD2 matching 8 bases. The CDR3 sequence is 18 residues long. Trimming removed 3 bases from V and 2 bases from J; junction bases left unmatched: 14. The V gene's germline CDR1 is SGHNT and CDR2 YENEEA. CDR3 loop: CASSFHRRLAYRQETQYF. CDR3 nucleotides: TGTGCCAGCAGCTTCCACCGAAGACTAGCGTATAGGCAAGAGACCCAGTACTTC.

This clone has ten or more counts. The rearrangement joins TRBV5-1 to TRBJ2-3; 7 nucleotides align to TRBD2. The CDR3 consists of 15 residues. The V gene's germline CDR1 is SGHRS and CDR2 YFSETQ. The V gene end was trimmed by 0 bases and the J gene end by 6 bases; junction bases not matched to a gene: 7. The chain's CDR3 is CASSLGSSGGDTQYF. The DNA of the CDR3 is TGCGCCAGCAGCTTGGGGTCTAGCGGAGGCGATACGCAGTATTTT.

Details on this clone: Other DNA sequences from this sample encode an identical CDR3 as well. CDR3 DNA sequence: TGTGCCACCAGTGATTCGCCGACAGGAGAGCAGTTCTTC. Its protein is CATSDSPTGEQFF. The genes are TRBV24-1 and TRBJ2-1, with D possibly matching TRBD1 (6 bases). This CDR3 is 13 amino acids long. In germline, CDR1 is KGHDR, CDR2 SFDVKD. Trimming removed 2 bases from V and 10 bases from J, with 11 bases in between.

The chain links TRBV18 to TRBJ2-6; D not resolved. V lost 3 bases and J lost 1, with 7 bases in between. Germline CDR1 and CDR2: KGHSH and LQKENI. The CDR3 length is 15 residues. In DNA form, the CDR3 reads TGTGCCAGCTCACCCCCCGGGTCTGGGGCCAACGTCCTGACTTTC. Amino acid sequence: CASSPPGSGANVLTF.

The rearrangement uses TRBV13 and TRBJ2-5; D is unresolved. This CDR3 is 12 amino acids long. V lost 4 bases and J lost 5, with 8 bases in between. Germline V gives CDR1 PRHDT, CDR2 FYEKMQ (reference sequence). The CDR3 is CASSSVSETQYF. The CDR3, as DNA: TGTGCCAGCAGCTCAGTCTCCGAGACCCAGTACTTC.

V is TRBV5-1 and J is TRBJ1-2; D is undetermined. The germline CDR1 and CDR2 sequences are SGHRS and YFSETQ. Trimming pared 0 bases from V and 6 bases from J, leaving 9 bases between. The CDR3 totals 13 residues. CDR3 DNA sequence: TGCGCCAGCAGCTTGGGCCAGGAAGATGGCTACACCTTC. Amino acids: CASSLGQEDGYTF.

The chain uses TRBV6-5 and TRBJ2-7; 8 bases are a match to TRBD1. CDR1 is MNHEY and CDR2 is SVGAGI in the germline V gene. The junction had 9 bases not matched to a gene; V was cut back by 7 bases and J by 4 bases. The CDR3 has 14 amino acids. The CDR3 sequence is CASTPDREIYEQYF. The CDR3 bases are TGTGCCAGCACCCCGGACAGGGAGATTTACGAGCAGTACTTC.

The table lists this clone with a count of one. The chain joins TRBV27 to TRBJ2-5; 8 bases match TRBD2. The CDR3 has 15 residues. CDR1 and CDR2 (germline): MNHEY, SMNVEV (reference sequence). J lost 1 base, V lost 2 bases, and 3 bases had no gene match. CDR3 nucleotide sequence: TGTGCCAGCAGTTTAGGGGCGGGAGGCCAAGAGACCCAGTACTTC. Protein: CASSLGAGGQETQYF.

The chain links TRBV24-1 to TRBJ2-2; D is uncertain. V lost 5 bases, J lost 0 bases, and 9 bases lay in between. Germline CDR1 is KGHDR and CDR2 is SFDVKD. The CDR3 consists of 15 residues. The CDR3: CATSASTTNTGELFF. CDR3 DNA: TGTGCCACCAGTGCAAGCACTACGAACACCGGGGAGCTGTTTTTT.

Only one count was recorded for this clone. The V and J genes are TRBV5-1 and TRBJ2-5, with 7 nucleotides matching TRBD1. The germline CDR1 and CDR2 sequences are SGHRS and YFSETQ. This CDR3 region has 15 residues. Trimming removed 1 base from V and 5 bases from J; junction bases left unmatched: 8. CDR3 in amino acids: CASSLTGAGIETQYF. The CDR3 coding sequence is TGCGCCAGCAGCTTGACAGGGGCGGGTATTGAGACCCAGTACTTC.

The J gene is TRBJ2-2, the V gene TRBV19; 9 nucleotides align to TRBD1. The CDR3 runs 15 residues. The germline V gene encodes CDR1 LNHDA and CDR2 SQIVND (reference sequence). With 8 bases clipped from V and 4 bases from J, the junction kept 8 bases outside the gene matches. This CDR3 is CASSPGQGRTGELFF. In nucleotides, the CDR3 is TGTGCCAGTTCGCCGGGACAGGGTCGCACCGGGGAGCTGTTTTTT.

The chain is built from TRBV6-5 and TRBJ1-3; TRBD1 is a possible D gene (6 bases). The CDR3 extends over 12 amino acids. Germline V gene lookup returns CDR1 MNHEY and CDR2 SVGAGI. Trimming took 10 bases from V and 1 from J, leaving 8 bases between them. In DNA, the CDR3 is TGTGCCATCCAGGGGTCTGGAAACACCATATATTTT. The encoded protein is CAIQGSGNTIYF.

The chain uses TRBV6-1 and TRBJ2-3, with 7 nucleotides matching TRBD2. V shed 2 bases and J 4 bases; nucleotides not matched to a gene: 6. This CDR3 spans 15 amino acids. CDR1 and CDR2 from the germline V gene are MNHNS and SASEGT. This chain's CDR3 is CASSELGGSADTQYF. CDR3 DNA sequence: TGTGCCAGCAGTGAACTCGGCGGGAGCGCAGATACGCAGTATTTT.

CDR3 loop: CASSFTPPDRGQTYEQYF. In nucleotides, the CDR3 is TGTGCCAGCAGTTTCACCCCACCGGACAGGGGCCAAACCTACGAGCAGTACTTC. This sequence joins TRBV27 and TRBJ2-7; 9 bases match TRBD1. J lost 2 bases, V lost 3 bases, and 14 bases had no gene match. CDR3 length: 18 amino acids. Per germline, CDR1 MNHEY and CDR2 SMNVEV (reference sequence).

This chain links TRBV27 with TRBJ2-1, with a tentative D call TRBD2 (6 bases). Germline CDR1 is MNHEY and CDR2 is SMNVEV (reference sequence). This CDR3 is built from 16 residues. V gave up 6 bases and J gave up 0 bases, with 15 bases separating them. The CDR3 reads CASRGPGLNSYNEQFF. The CDR3 DNA sequence: TGTGCCAGCAGGGGTCCGGGACTTAACTCCTACAATGAGCAGTTCTTC.